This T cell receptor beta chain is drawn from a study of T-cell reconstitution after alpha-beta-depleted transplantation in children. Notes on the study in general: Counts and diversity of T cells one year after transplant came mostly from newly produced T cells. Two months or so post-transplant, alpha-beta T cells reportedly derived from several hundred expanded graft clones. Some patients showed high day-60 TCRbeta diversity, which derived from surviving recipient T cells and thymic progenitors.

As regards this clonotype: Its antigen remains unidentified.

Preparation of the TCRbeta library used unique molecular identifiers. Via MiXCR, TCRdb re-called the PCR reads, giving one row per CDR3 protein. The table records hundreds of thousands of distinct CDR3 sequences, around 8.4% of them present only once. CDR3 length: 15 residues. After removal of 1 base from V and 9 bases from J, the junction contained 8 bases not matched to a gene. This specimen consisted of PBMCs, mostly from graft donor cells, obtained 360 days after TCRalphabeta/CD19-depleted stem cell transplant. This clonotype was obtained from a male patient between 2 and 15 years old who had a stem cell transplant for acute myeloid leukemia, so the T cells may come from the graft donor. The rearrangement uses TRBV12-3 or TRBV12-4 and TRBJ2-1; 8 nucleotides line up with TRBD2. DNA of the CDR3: TGTGCCAGCAGTTTAGACCAGCGGGGGTTCTCTGAGCAGTTCTTC. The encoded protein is CASSLDQRGFSEQFF.